Below are 17 T cell receptor beta chains sequenced from a single sample in a study of cytomegalovirus exposure and HLA in healthy donors. The PCR ran on 60 Vbeta and 13 Jbeta primers. Measured with immunoSEQ multiplex PCR; TCRdb has only the in-frame clones, and not every one. The sample has some 180,000 clones, over 70% seen once. Source material: PBMCs. These receptors originate from a woman aged 60-75 years in good health and CMV-seropositive.

The V and J genes are TRBV9 and TRBJ2-3; 7 bases line up with TRBD2. This CDR3 is built from 18 residues. Trimming took 1 base from V and 0 from J; bases not matched to a gene: 11. Germline values: CDR1 SGDLS, CDR2 YYNGEE. The CDR3 reads CASSVSTSSGPSTDTQYF. The CDR3 coding sequence is TGTGCCAGCAGCGTAAGTACGTCTAGCGGACCTAGCACAGATACGCAGTATTTT.

V and J are TRBV7-6 and TRBJ2-2, with D unclear. CDR1 and CDR2 from the germline V gene are SGHVS and FNYEAQ. The CDR3 is made up of 15 amino acids. Trimming left V 1 base short and J 2 bases short, with 8 bases between. Here the CDR3 DNA reads TGTGCCAGCAGCTTAGAACAGATCAACACCGGGGAGCTGTTTTTT. It codes for CASSLEQINTGELFF. Together with reference TRBV7-6 and TRBJ2-2, the CDR3 gives the full variable domain: GAGVSQSPRYKVTKRGQDVALRCDPISGHVSLYWYRQALGQGPEFLTYFNYEAQQDKSGLPNDRFSAERPEGSISTLTIQRTEQRDSAMYRCASSLEQINTGELFFGEGSRLTVL.

This chain links TRBV30 with TRBJ2-1; D may be TRBD2 (7 bases). The CDR3 is 16 amino acids. Germline CDR1 GTSNPN, CDR2 SVGIG (reference sequence). V gave up 1 base and J gave up 5 bases, with 18 bases separating them. The CDR3 here is CAWSALAARGHNEQFF. CDR3 coding DNA: TGTGCCTGGAGTGCCCTAGCGGCCAGGGGACACAATGAGCAGTTCTTC.

V gene TRBV28 combines with J gene TRBJ1-2; 12 bases are a match to TRBD1. From germline, CDR1 is MDHEN and CDR2 SYDVKM. V was clipped by 6 bases and J by 8 bases; unmatched bases: 13. This CDR3 has 16 amino acids. CDR3 protein: CASSLPGDRGRGGYTF. The CDR3 region has the DNA TGTGCCAGCAGCCTCCCGGGGGACAGGGGGCGAGGGGGCTACACCTTC.

This sequence joins TRBV5-5 and TRBJ2-1, with 9 bases fitting TRBD1. V shed 3 bases and J 6 bases; nucleotides not matched to a gene: 7. This CDR3 is 15 amino acids long. Germline lookup yields CDR1 SGHKS and CDR2 YYEKEE (reference sequence). The CDR3 is CASSSRDRDSNEQFF. As DNA, the CDR3 is TGTGCCAGCAGCTCCCGGGACAGGGACAGCAATGAGCAGTTCTTC.

This sequence joins TRBV6-1 and TRBJ1-6; D unresolved. CDR3 length: 14 residues. Trimming shortened V by 0 bases and J by 11 bases, and 11 bases separated the two germline ends. The V gene's germline CDR1 is MNHNS and CDR2 SASEGT. The CDR3 loop reads CASSEAGAGAPLHF. The CDR3 region has the DNA TGTGCCAGCAGTGAAGCAGGCGCCGGGGCACCCCTCCACTTT.

This clone was seen a single time. This specimen includes other DNA sequences encoding the same CDR3. This chain joins TRBV11-2 and TRBJ2-5, with 8 nucleotides matching TRBD1. The length of the CDR3 is 13 residues. Losses at the gene ends were 6 bases for V and 3 bases for J; bases not matched to a gene: 3. CDR1 and CDR2 from the germline V gene are SGHAT and FQNNGV. CDR3 sequence (DNA): TGTGCCAGCAGTCTGGACAGGGAAGAGACCCAGTACTTC. It is translated as CASSLDREETQYF.

A remark on this clone: One end of the junction is discordant with germline, which a read error may explain. The chain links TRBV5-1 to TRBJ2-6; possibly TRBD1 for D (6 bases). There are 19 residues in the CDR3. The V gene's germline CDR1 is SGHRS and CDR2 YFSETQ. The CDR3 reads CASSSAPGESYSGANGLTF. CDR3 DNA sequence: TGCGCCAGCAGCTCAGCCCCAGGGGAGAGTTATTCTGGGGCCAACGGCCTGACTTTC.

The chain employs TRBV27 and TRBJ2-2, with D unclear. Germline V lookup: CDR1 MNHEY, CDR2 SMNVEV (reference sequence). This CDR3 has 15 amino acids. The V end was cut by 4 bases, the J end by 1 base, with 10 bases between. CDR3 DNA sequence: TGTGCCAGCAGTTGGGCAGGCCTGAACACCGGGGAGCTGTTTTTT. This sequence encodes CASSWAGLNTGELFF.

V is TRBV30 and J is TRBJ1-3, with D unresolved. From germline, CDR1 is GTSNPN and CDR2 SVGIG (reference sequence). V was trimmed by 2 bases and J by 4 bases, leaving 3 bases between them. The length of the CDR3 is 11 residues. CDR3 residues: CAWSTGNTIYF. For the CDR3, the DNA is TGTGCCTGGAGTACAGGAAACACCATATATTTT.

CDR3 nucleotides: TGTGCCAGCAGCTTGGCCTGGCAAACTGAAGCTTTCTTT. Its protein product is CASSLAWQTEAFF. The rearrangement uses TRBV5-6 and TRBJ1-1, with D unclear. The germline gives CDR1 SGHDT, CDR2 YYEEEE. V shed 0 bases and J shed 5 bases, with 8 bases lying between them. The CDR3 contains 13 residues.

The J gene is TRBJ1-2, the V gene TRBV19, with D possibly being TRBD1 (6 bases). CDR3 length: 15 amino acids. V was cut by 6 bases and J by 5 bases, with 19 bases left in between. Germline lookup yields CDR1 LNHDA and CDR2 SQIVND (reference sequence). CDR3 coding DNA: TGTGCCAGTAGCCTGGAGGCAGGGGTGTTATATGGCTACACCTTC. Encoded protein: CASSLEAGVLYGYTF.

The DNA for the CDR3 is TGCGCCAGCAGCGGGCAGCTGGAAAACACCATATATTTT. Its protein product is CASSGQLENTIYF. This sequence joins TRBV4-3 and TRBJ1-3; D is ambiguous. Per the germline V gene, CDR1 is LGHNA and CDR2 is YSLEER. There are 13 residues in the CDR3. The germline V and J ends were trimmed by 5 bases and 6 bases, with 11 bases remaining between them.

This chain uses TRBV18 with TRBJ1-3; TRBD1 matches 10 bases. Germline CDR1 is KGHSH and CDR2 is LQKENI. V was clipped by 0 bases and J by 2 bases; unmatched bases: 4. The CDR3 loop spans 17 amino acids. The CDR3 loop is CASSPPGDRGPGNTIYF. In DNA, the CDR3 is TGTGCCAGCTCACCACCGGGGGACAGGGGCCCTGGAAACACCATATATTTT.

The CDR3 here is CASSLSGGNEQFF. The CDR3 DNA is TGTGCCAGCAGCTTGTCGGGGGGGAATGAGCAGTTCTTC. The V and J genes are TRBV7-9 and TRBJ2-1; TRBD2 matches 8 bases. With V trimmed by 3 bases and J by 7 bases, 2 bases remained unmatched. This CDR3 spans 13 amino acids. Germline loops: CDR1 SEHNR, CDR2 FQNEAQ (reference sequence).

V gene TRBV28 combines with J gene TRBJ1-1; D unclear. Trimming removed 4 bases from V and 4 bases from J, with 16 bases in between. The CDR3 is 15 amino acids. In germline, CDR1 is MDHEN, CDR2 SYDVKM. Here the CDR3 DNA reads TGTGCCAGCAGTTCCACTACTCATGGAGGCACTGAAGCTTTCTTT. Protein: CASSSTTHGGTEAFF. The full variable domain, with the rest looked up from reference TRBV28 and TRBJ1-1, is DVKVTQSSRYLVKRTGEKVFLECVQDMDHENMFWYRQDPGLGLRLIYFSYDVKMKEKGDIPEGYSVSREKKERFSLILESASTNQTSMYLCASSSTTHGGTEAFFGQGTRLTVV.

This chain connects TRBV6-1 to TRBJ1-5, with D maybe TRBD1 (5 bases). Germline values: CDR1 MNHNS, CDR2 SASEGT. This CDR3 contains 17 residues. The ends were cut back, 2 bases at V and 1 base at J, with 15 bases in the middle. The DNA of the CDR3 is TGTGCCAGCAGTGAACCCCCAGGGAAGATGAGCAATCAGCCCCAGCATTTT. Translation gives CASSEPPGKMSNQPQHF.